What follows are 32 T cell receptor beta chains derived from one specimen sequenced in a study of T cell clusters in autoimmune cytopenias. TRB was amplified by touch-down multiplex PCR, primer pools A and B combined. TCRdb re-analyzed the multiplex PCR reads; it lists each CDR3 protein once, without DNA. The listing contains some 7,500 distinct CDR3 sequences. TRB amplification used approximately 250 ng of peripheral blood genomic DNA. These data were also reused for a study on T cell repertoires in aging, cancer and after chemotherapy.

The sequenced sample consisted of peripheral blood. These receptors were collected from a human donor with an autoimmune cytopenia or autoimmune hepatitis (not recorded which).

This clonotype registers medium-sized (0.01 to 0.1%) by frequency. The chain recombines TRBV11-1 with TRBJ1-2; no DNA is available, so the TRBD1 call from TCRdb remains unchecked. In germline, CDR1 is SGHAT, CDR2 FQDESV (reference sequence). This CDR3 has 13 amino acids. CDR3: CASSSDRDYGYTF. The complete variable domain, with remaining parts taken from reference TRBV11-1 and TRBJ1-2, reads EAEVAQSPRYKITEKSQAVAFWCDPISGHATLYWYRQILGQGPELLVQFQDESVVDDSQLPKDRFSAERLKGVDSTLKIQPAELGDSAMYLCASSSDRDYGYTFGSGTRLTVV.

Its frequency marks this clonotype as medium-sized (0.01 to 0.1%). The chain joins TRBV12-3 or TRBV12-4 to TRBJ2-1; TCRdb proposes TRBD1, but this gene call is untestable without DNA. CDR3 length: 12 amino acids. The CDR3 reads CASRPTEGEQFF.

The chain links TRBV10-3 to TRBJ2-5; TCRdb's D gene call, TRBD2, goes unchecked for lack of DNA. Germline V gene data show CDR1 as ENHRY and CDR2 as SYGVKD. The CDR3 consists of 14 residues. This CDR3 reads CAISEMEGLETQYF.

J is TRBJ1-6 and V is TRBV5-1; the D call from TCRdb, TRBD1, cannot be confirmed without DNA. The CDR3 has 15 residues. Germline V lookup: CDR1 SGHRS, CDR2 YFSETQ. CDR3 amino acids: CASSARDTYNSPLHF.

V usage is TRBV5-1 and J usage is TRBJ2-5; the D call of TRBD2 rests on TCRdb alone, since no DNA is present to check it. The germline V gene has CDR1 SGHRS and CDR2 YFSETQ. The CDR3 totals 16 residues. CDR3 sequence reads: CASSRSSGMDQETQYF.

CDR3 sequence: CASSPGTGDQRNQPQHF. The chain employs TRBV7-9 and TRBJ1-5; as DNA is missing, the TRBD1 call by TCRdb cannot be tested. CDR1 is SEHNR and CDR2 is FQNEAQ in the germline V gene (reference sequence). CDR3 length equals 17 residues.

This sequence joins TRBV25-1 and TRBJ2-7. Germline CDR1 and CDR2: MGHDK and SYGVNS. CDR3 length: 12 amino acids. The chain's CDR3 is CASENTYYEQYF.

This chain uses TRBV6-5 with TRBJ1-2; with no DNA, the TCRdb D assignment of TRBD1 cannot be verified. The CDR3 totals 14 residues. Germline V gene sequence: CDR1 MNHEY, CDR2 SVGAGI. This chain's CDR3 is CASSLDRTNYGYTF.

CDR3 protein: CASSLRAAPGTEAFF. This chain uses TRBV5-8 with TRBJ1-1; with no DNA, the TCRdb D assignment of TRBD1 cannot be verified. Germline V gene sequence: CDR1 SGHTS, CDR2 YDEGEE. The CDR3 loop spans 15 amino acids. The full variable domain, in which reference TRBV5-8 and TRBJ1-1 provide the parts outside the CDR3, is EAGVTQSPTHLIKTRGQQATLRCSPISGHTSVYWYQQALGLGLQFLLWYDEGEERNRGNFPPRFSGRQFPNYSSELNVNALELEDSALYLCASSLRAAPGTEAFFGQGTRLTVV.

V usage is TRBV7-9 and J usage is TRBJ1-1; TCRdb indicates TRBD1, and absent DNA this call remains unverified. The CDR3 spans 15 residues. CDR1 is SEHNR, CDR2 FQNEAQ, per germline (reference sequence). The CDR3 here is CASSAIQGWNTEAFF. The whole variable domain, remainder taken from reference TRBV7-9 and TRBJ1-1, is DTGVSQNPRHKITKRGQNVTFRCDPISEHNRLYWYRQTLGQGPEFLTYFQNEAQLEKSRLLSDRFSAERPKGSFSTLEIQRTEQGDSAMYLCASSAIQGWNTEAFFGQGTRLTVV.

The chain joins TRBV20-1 to TRBJ1-6; the TCRdb call, TRBD1, lacks DNA for checking. This CDR3 has 16 residues. CDR1 DFQATT and CDR2 SNEGSKA come from the germline V gene (reference sequence). This chain's CDR3 is CSARGGDGTYNSPLHF.

The J gene is TRBJ2-1, the V gene TRBV12-3 or TRBV12-4; TCRdb calls TRBD2, which cannot be checked without DNA. The CDR3 runs 15 residues. This CDR3 is CASSLGTSGYNEQFF.

The rearrangement links TRBV5-6 to TRBJ2-1; as DNA is missing, the TRBD2 call by TCRdb cannot be tested. The germline gives CDR1 SGHDT, CDR2 YYEEEE. This CDR3 region has 15 residues. CDR3 sequence reads: CASRRASSSYNEQFF.

This sequence joins TRBV29-1 and TRBJ1-1; no DNA is available, so the TRBD1 call from TCRdb remains unchecked. Germline assignment: CDR1 SQVTM and CDR2 ANQGSEA. The CDR3 covers 11 residues. CDR3 sequence: CSAQGATEAFF. Supplemented by reference TRBV29-1 and TRBJ1-1, the full variable domain reads SAVISQKPSRDICQRGTSLTIQCQVDSQVTMMFWYRQQPGQSLTLIATANQGSEATYESGFVIDKFPISRPNLTFSTLTVSNMSPEDSSIYLCSAQGATEAFFGQGTRLTVV.

The chain carries TRBV11-1 and TRBJ2-3; TCRdb indicates TRBD2, and absent DNA this call remains unverified. The CDR3 spans 15 residues. Germline V gene sequence: CDR1 SGHAT, CDR2 FQDESV (reference sequence). The CDR3 is CASTLGAGGLSTQYF.

This chain connects TRBV20-1 to TRBJ2-1; TCRdb's assignment of TRBD2 cannot be checked, as there is no DNA. CDR1 DFQATT and CDR2 SNEGSKA come from the germline V gene (reference sequence). The CDR3 totals 16 residues. The CDR3 reads CSALGTSGGRLVEQFF.

The chain couples TRBV20-1 to TRBJ1-5; TCRdb's D call, TRBD1, is unchecked because there is no DNA. CDR1 is DFQATT, CDR2 SNEGSKA, per germline (reference sequence). This CDR3 spans 13 amino acids. Here the CDR3 reads CSASRDSNQPQHF.

This chain uses TRBV28 with TRBJ2-7; checking the TCRdb D call of TRBD1 is not possible without DNA. The V gene's germline CDR1 is MDHEN and CDR2 SYDVKM. CDR3 length: 16 residues. The CDR3: CASSYRLTGRAGEQYF.

The J gene is TRBJ2-1, the V gene TRBV7-2; absent DNA, TCRdb's TRBD2 call cannot be checked. Germline-derived CDR1 and CDR2 are SGHTA and FQGNSA. The CDR3 spans 19 residues. The CDR3 sequence is CASSLVWASGRGRSNEQFF.

Considering frequency, this clonotype is medium-sized (0.01 to 0.1%). This rearrangement joins TRBV29-1 to TRBJ1-6; the TRBD1 assignment by TCRdb is unverifiable without DNA. Germline V gene data show CDR1 as SQVTM and CDR2 as ANQGSEA. This CDR3 is 13 amino acids long. CDR3 sequence reads: CSARDRADSPLHF.

This chain connects TRBV4-2 to TRBJ2-5; TCRdb reports TRBD2, a call that lacks DNA to check it against. Germline lookup yields CDR1 LGHNA and CDR2 YNFKEQ. The CDR3 spans 16 residues. CDR3 amino acids: CASSQVGPVQGETQYF.

The chain employs TRBV24-1 and TRBJ2-1; TCRdb picks TRBD1, but there is no DNA to check that call. CDR1 KGHDR and CDR2 SFDVKD come from the germline V gene. This CDR3 has 13 amino acids. CDR3 in amino acids: CATGQGVGNEQFF.

This chain uses TRBV11-2 with TRBJ1-6. This CDR3 is 12 amino acids long. Germline-derived CDR1 and CDR2 are SGHAT and FQNNGV. Here the CDR3 reads CASSFGNSPLHF.

CDR3 sequence reads: CASSGGLAGRNIQYF. The chain has TRBV9 and TRBJ2-4; TCRdb picks TRBD2, but there is no DNA to check that call. Germline V CDR1 and CDR2: SGDLS, YYNGEE. The CDR3 sequence is 15 residues long.

This chain links TRBV20-1 with TRBJ2-5; as DNA is missing, the TRBD1 call by TCRdb cannot be tested. This CDR3 spans 16 amino acids. Looked up from germline, CDR1 is DFQATT and CDR2 is SNEGSKA (reference sequence). CDR3: CSARGWGGGPQETQYF.

The chain carries TRBV10-1 and TRBJ2-2. The CDR3 is made up of 13 amino acids. Germline CDR1 reads WNHNN; CDR2 reads SYGVQD (reference sequence). The CDR3 loop reads CASSERDTGELFF.

The rearrangement joins TRBV6-1 to TRBJ1-6. There are 17 residues in the CDR3. CDR1 and CDR2 (germline): MNHNS, SASEGT. The chain's CDR3 is CASSEVFWEAYNSPLHF.

The rearrangement joins TRBV5-1 to TRBJ2-5; the D gene TCRdb calls, TRBD1, cannot be checked with no DNA. This CDR3 is 15 amino acids long. From germline, CDR1 is SGHRS and CDR2 YFSETQ. CDR3 residues: CASSSTGGTSETQYF. Full variable domain (outside the CDR3, taken from reference TRBV5-1 and TRBJ2-5): KAGVTQTPRYLIKTRGQQVTLSCSPISGHRSVSWYQQTPGQGLQFLFEYFSETQRNKGNFPGRFSGRQFSNSRSEMNVSTLELGDSALYLCASSSTGGTSETQYFGPGTRLLVL.

This clonotype is medium-sized by frequency. The CDR3 reads CASSPTVPNYGYTF. The V gene is TRBV5-6, the J gene TRBJ1-2. CDR3 length: 14 amino acids. In germline, CDR1 is SGHDT, CDR2 YYEEEE.

This chain connects TRBV6-5 to TRBJ1-1; checking the TCRdb D call of TRBD1 is not possible without DNA. The CDR3 contains 14 residues. Germline values: CDR1 MNHEY, CDR2 SVGAGI. The CDR3 loop reads CASSPTGVYTEAFF.

This clonotype counts as medium-sized by frequency. The CDR3 loop reads CASSKGRDSNYEQYF. V and J are TRBV6-5 and TRBJ2-7; no DNA is available, so the TRBD1 call from TCRdb remains unchecked. Germline loops: CDR1 MNHEY, CDR2 SVGAGI. This CDR3 is built from 15 residues.

This clonotype is called medium-sized based on its frequency. V gene TRBV20-1 combines with J gene TRBJ2-7; checking the TCRdb D call of TRBD2 is not possible without DNA. The CDR3 consists of 12 residues. Germline values: CDR1 DFQATT, CDR2 SNEGSKA (reference sequence). The CDR3 region is CSAPGLDYEQYF.